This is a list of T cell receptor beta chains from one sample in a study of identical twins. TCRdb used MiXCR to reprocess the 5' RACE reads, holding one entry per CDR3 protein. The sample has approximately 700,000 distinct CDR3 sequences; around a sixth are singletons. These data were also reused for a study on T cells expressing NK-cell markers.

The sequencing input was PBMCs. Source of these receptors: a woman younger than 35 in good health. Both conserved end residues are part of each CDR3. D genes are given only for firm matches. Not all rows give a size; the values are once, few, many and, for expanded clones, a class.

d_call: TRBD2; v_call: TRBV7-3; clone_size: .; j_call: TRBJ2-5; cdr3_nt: TGTGCCAGCAGCCCGACTAGCGGGACGGGGGAGACCCAGTACTTC; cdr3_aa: CASSPTSGTGETQYF
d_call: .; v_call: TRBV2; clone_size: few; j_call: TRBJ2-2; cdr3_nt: TGTGCCAGCCATATCGGTCGCAGGGCCACCGGGGAGCTGTTTTTT; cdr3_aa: CASHIGRRATGELFF
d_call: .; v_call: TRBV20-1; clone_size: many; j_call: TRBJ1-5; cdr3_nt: TGCAGTGCTAGGGGTCGACCCGCCTGGCAGCCCCAGCATTTT; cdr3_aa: CSARGRPAWQPQHF
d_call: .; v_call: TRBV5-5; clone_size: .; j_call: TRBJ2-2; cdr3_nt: TGTGCCAGCCGCGGACAGATCACCGGGGAGCTGTTTTTT; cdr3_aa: CASRGQITGELFF
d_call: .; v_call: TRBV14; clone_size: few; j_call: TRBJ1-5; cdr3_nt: TGTGCCAGCAGCCCCCCCACGGAACCCCGGCCCCAGCATTTT; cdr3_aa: CASSPPTEPRPQHF
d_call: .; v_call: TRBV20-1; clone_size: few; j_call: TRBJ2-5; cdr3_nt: TGCAGTGCTAGATCGGGGGAAAAGACCCAGTACTTC; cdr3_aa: CSARSGEKTQYF
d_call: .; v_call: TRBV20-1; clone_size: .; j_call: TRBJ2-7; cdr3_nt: TGCAGTGCCAAAATTGGGGCGGAACGAGAGCAGTACTTC; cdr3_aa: CSAKIGAEREQYF
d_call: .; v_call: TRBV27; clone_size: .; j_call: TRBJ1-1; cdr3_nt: TGTGCCAGCAGTTTGGGGCCCGCGGCTTTCTTT; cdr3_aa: CASSLGPAAFF
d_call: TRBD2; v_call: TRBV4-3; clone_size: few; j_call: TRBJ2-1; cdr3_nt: TGCGCCAGCAGCCAGCCTGGTAGCGGGAGGGCCAATGAGCAGTTCTTC; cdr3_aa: CASSQPGSGRANEQFF
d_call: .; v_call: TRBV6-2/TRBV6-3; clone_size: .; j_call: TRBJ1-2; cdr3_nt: TGTGCCAGCAGTTACTACCTGGACTATAACTATGGCTACACCTTC; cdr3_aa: CASSYYLDYNYGYTF
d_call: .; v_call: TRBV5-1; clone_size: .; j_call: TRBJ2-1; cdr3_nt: TGCGCCAGCAGCCTCGGACACACAACAAGCAATGAGCAGTTCTTC; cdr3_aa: CASSLGHTTSNEQFF
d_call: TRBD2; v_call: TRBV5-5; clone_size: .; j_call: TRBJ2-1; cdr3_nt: TGTGCCAGCAGCCAGATAGGACTAGCCCTTACGGGGCAGTTCTTC; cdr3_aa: CASSQIGLALTGQFF
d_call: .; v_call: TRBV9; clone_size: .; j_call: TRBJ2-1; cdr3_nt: TGTGCCAGCAGCGCAGACCATTACAATGAGCAGTTCTTC; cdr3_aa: CASSADHYNEQFF
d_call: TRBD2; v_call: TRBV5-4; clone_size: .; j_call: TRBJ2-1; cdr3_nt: TGTGCCAGCAGCCATTTAGCGGGAGTATCGGGAAATGAGCAGTTCTTC; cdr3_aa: CASSHLAGVSGNEQFF
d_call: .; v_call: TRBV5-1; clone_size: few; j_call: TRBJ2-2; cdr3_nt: TGCGCCAGCAGCCCGCGAGGGTTGGGGGGCACGAACACCGGGGAGCTGTTTTTT; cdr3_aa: CASSPRGLGGTNTGELFF
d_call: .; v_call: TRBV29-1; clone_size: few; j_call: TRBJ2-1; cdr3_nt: TGCAGCGTTGGGGGAGGTGGTGAGCAGTTCTTC; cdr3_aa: CSVGGGGEQFF
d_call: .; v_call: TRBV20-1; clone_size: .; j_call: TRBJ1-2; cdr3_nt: TGCAGTGCCCTAATGGGGGCGTTATATGGCTACACCTTC; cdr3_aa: CSALMGALYGYTF
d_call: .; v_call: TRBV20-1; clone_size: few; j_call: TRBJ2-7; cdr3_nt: TGCAGTGCTATCCGGGAGCGGGCCTACGAGCAGTACTTC; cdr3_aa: CSAIRERAYEQYF
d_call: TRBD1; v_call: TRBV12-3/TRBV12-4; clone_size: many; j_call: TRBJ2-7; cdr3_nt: TGTGCCAGCAGTTCCAGGGGGCGAGAGCAGTACTTC; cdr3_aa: CASSSRGREQYF
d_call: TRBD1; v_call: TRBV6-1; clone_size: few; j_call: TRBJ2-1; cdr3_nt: TGTGCCAGCAGGGGAACCGGGACAGGGATCGATGAGCAGTTCTTC; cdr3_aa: CASRGTGTGIDEQFF
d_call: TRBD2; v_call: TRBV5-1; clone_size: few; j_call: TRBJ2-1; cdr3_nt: TGCGCCAGCAGCTTGGTTCCAGCGGGGGGTATTATGTCCTACAATGAGCAGTTCTTC; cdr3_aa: CASSLVPAGGIMSYNEQFF
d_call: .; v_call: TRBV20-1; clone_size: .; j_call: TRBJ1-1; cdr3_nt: TGCAGTGCTCGGGACCCCGCAAACACTGAAGCTTTCTTT; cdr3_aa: CSARDPANTEAFF
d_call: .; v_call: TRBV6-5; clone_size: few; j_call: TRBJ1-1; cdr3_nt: TGTGCCAGCAGTTCCGACGTGGGGGGTGCGTTAGCTTTCTTT; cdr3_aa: CASSSDVGGALAFF
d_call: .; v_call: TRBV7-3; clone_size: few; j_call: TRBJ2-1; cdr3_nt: TGTGCCAGCGCGTACCGCCCCGGTGGGGGGCCGAATGAGCAGTTCTTC; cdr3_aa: CASAYRPGGGPNEQFF
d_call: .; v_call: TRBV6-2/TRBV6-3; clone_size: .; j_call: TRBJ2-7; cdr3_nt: TGTGCCAGCATTGGAGGGGGCTACGAGCAGTACTTC; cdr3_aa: CASIGGGYEQYF
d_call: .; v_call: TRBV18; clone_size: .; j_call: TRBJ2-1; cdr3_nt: TGTGCCAGCTCACCGCTCTGGGGGAATGAGCAGTTCTTC; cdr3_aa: CASSPLWGNEQFF
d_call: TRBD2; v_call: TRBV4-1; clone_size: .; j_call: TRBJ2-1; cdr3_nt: TGCGCCAGCAGCATGTCGAGCGGGAGATCCTACAATGAGCAGTTCTTC; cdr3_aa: CASSMSSGRSYNEQFF
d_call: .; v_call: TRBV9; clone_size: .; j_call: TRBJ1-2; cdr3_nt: TGTGCCAGCAGCGCCTCCGGGGCGAAAGGCTACACCTTC; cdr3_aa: CASSASGAKGYTF
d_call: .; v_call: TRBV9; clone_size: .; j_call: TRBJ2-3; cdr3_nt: TGTGCCAGCAGCGTAAATCTCAGGGACGGAAGCACAGATACGCAGTATTTT; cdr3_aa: CASSVNLRDGSTDTQYF
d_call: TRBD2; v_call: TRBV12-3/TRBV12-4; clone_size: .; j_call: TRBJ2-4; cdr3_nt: TGTGCCAGCAGTATCCATCGACTAGCGGAACTAAACATTCAGTACTTC; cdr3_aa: CASSIHRLAELNIQYF
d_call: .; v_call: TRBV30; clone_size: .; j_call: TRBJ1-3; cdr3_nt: TGTGCCTACGGTCGCGCCGGAAACACCATATATTTT; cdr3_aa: CAYGRAGNTIYF
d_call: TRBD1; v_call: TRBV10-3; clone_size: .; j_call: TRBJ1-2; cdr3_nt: TGTGCCATCAGTGAGTCCCTGAATCTGGGACAGGGAAGGGATGGCTACACCTTC; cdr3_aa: CAISESLNLGQGRDGYTF
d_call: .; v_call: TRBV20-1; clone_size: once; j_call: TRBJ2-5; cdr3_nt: TGCAGTCGCTTAGCGCGAGAGACCCAGTACTTC; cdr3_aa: CSRLARETQYF
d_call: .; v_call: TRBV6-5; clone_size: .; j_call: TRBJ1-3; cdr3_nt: TGTGCCAGCAGTTACTGGGCAGGAAGCTCTGGAAACACCATATATTTT; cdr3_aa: CASSYWAGSSGNTIYF
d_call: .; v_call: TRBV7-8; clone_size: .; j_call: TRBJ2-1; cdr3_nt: TGTGCCAGCAGCGTTCCCCGGGGCGAGCAGTTCTTC; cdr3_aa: CASSVPRGEQFF
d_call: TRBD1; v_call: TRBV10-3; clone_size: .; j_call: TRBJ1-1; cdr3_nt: TGTGCCATCAGTGAGTCGATGCAGGGGGCTAACACTGAAGCTTTCTTT; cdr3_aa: CAISESMQGANTEAFF
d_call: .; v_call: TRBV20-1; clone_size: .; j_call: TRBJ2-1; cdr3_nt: TGCAGTGCTAGGGGCTGGGGTGGGGCACACGGTGAGCAGTTCTTC; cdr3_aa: CSARGWGGAHGEQFF
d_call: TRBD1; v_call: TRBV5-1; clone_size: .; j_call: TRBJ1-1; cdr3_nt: TGCGCCAGCAGCCTGACAGGGCTGGGGAACACTGAAGCTTTCTTT; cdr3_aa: CASSLTGLGNTEAFF
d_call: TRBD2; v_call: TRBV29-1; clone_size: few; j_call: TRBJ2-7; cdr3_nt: TGCAGCGCCGCAAGCGGGACTAGTACCTACGAGCAGTACTTC; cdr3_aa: CSAASGTSTYEQYF
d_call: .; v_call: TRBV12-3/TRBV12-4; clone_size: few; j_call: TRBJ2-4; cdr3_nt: TGTGCCAGCAGTGACGGGGACCATAGGGGTGACATTCAGTACTTC; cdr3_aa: CASSDGDHRGDIQYF
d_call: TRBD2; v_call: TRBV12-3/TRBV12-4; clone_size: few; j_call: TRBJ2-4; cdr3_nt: TGTGCCAGCAGTCCCTCGGGGGGGCTAGCCAAAAACATTCAGTACTTC; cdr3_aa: CASSPSGGLAKNIQYF
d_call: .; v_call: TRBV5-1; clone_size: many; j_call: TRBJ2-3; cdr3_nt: TGCGCCAGCAGCTTGGACAGGGCAGATACGCAGTATTTT; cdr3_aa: CASSLDRADTQYF
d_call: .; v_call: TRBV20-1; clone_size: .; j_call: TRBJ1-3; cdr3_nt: TGCAGTGCTAATTCAGATAACTCTGGAAACACCATATATTTT; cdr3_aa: CSANSDNSGNTIYF
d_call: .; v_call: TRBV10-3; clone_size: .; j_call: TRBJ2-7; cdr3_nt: TGTGCCATCAGTCCAAGCGCCAGCACCTACGAGCAGTACTTC; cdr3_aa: CAISPSASTYEQYF
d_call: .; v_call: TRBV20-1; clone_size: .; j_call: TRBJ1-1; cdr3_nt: TGCAGTGCTAGACTCTCGGGGCTCCGGGACACTGAAGCTTTCTTT; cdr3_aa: CSARLSGLRDTEAFF
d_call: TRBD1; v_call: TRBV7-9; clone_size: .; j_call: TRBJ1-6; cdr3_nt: TGTGCCAGCAGCTTAGGGCCAGGGGGTTGGTCACCCCTCCACTTT; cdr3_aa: CASSLGPGGWSPLHF
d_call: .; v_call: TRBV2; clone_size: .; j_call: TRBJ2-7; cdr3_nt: TGTGCCAGCAGTACCCAGGGACTCCTGTCCGAGCAGTACTTC; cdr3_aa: CASSTQGLLSEQYF
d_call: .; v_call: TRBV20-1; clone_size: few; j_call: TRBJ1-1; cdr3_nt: TGCAGTGCTGCACGTGGGCCGAACACTGAAGCTTTCTTT; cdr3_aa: CSAARGPNTEAFF
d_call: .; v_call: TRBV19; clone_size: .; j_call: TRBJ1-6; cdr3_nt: TGTGCCAGTAGTATGTCGACCTCCTATAATTCACCCCTCCACTTT; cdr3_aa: CASSMSTSYNSPLHF
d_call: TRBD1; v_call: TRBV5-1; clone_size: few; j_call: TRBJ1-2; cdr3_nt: TGCGCCAGCAGCGGTGGTGGGACAGGGGAAGGCTACACCTTC; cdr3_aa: CASSGGGTGEGYTF
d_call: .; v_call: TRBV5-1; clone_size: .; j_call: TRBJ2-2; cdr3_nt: TGCGCCAGCAGCTTGGACGGCTGGGGGACGTCCGGGGAGCTGTTTTTT; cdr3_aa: CASSLDGWGTSGELFF
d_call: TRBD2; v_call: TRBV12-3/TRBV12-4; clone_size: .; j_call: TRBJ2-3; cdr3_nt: TGTGCCAGCAGCAAGACTAGCGGGGTGGATACGCAGTATTTT; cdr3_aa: CASSKTSGVDTQYF
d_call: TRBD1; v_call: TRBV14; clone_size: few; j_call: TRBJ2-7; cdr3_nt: TGTGCCAGCAGCCTCTACCTAGGGACAGGGTCCCACGAGCAGTACTTC; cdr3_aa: CASSLYLGTGSHEQYF
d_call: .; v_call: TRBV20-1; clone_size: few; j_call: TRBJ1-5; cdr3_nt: TGCAGTGCTAGACTCCGCAGGGCTATCAATCAGCCCCAGCATTTT; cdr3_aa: CSARLRRAINQPQHF
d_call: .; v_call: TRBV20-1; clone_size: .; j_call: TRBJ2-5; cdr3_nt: TGCAGTACCTTGGAGACAGCCGGCCAAGAGACCCAGTACTTC; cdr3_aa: CSTLETAGQETQYF
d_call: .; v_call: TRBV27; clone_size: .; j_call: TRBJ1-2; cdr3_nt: TGTGCCAGCAGTAAGGGACTGTTTAATGGCTACACCTTC; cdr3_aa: CASSKGLFNGYTF
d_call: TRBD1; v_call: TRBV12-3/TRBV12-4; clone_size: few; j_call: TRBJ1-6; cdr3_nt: TGTGCCACCCAGACGACAGGGGACTCACCCCTCCACTTT; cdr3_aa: CATQTTGDSPLHF
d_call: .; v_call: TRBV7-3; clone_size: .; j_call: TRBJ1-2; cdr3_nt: TGTGCCATCCCAAGTTATGGCTACACCTTC; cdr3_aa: CAIPSYGYTF
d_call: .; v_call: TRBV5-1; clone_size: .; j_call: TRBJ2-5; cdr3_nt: TGCGCCAGCAGCTTTAAGGCTCCCTGGGAGACCCAGTACTTC; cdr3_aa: CASSFKAPWETQYF